The source of this T cell receptor beta chain is a study of breast tumors, draining lymph nodes, adjacent tissues. Study-wide results and limits: That most tumor T cells come from lymph nodes remained unproven.

Samples came from axillary lymph nodes draining the breast cancer. TCRdb recomputed calls from the multiplex PCR reads with MiXCR, one row per CDR3 protein. The data contain more than 100,000 distinct CDR3 sequences, around 22% of them singletons. Many counts were recorded for this clonotype. Its target is not known. The clonotype originates from a female donor with breast cancer. Some clones in this sample may be carry-over from other donors' samples. Source material: axillary lymph node tissue.

The CDR3 nucleotides read TGTGCCAGCAGTCTAAAGACCGGGACAGGGGTAGGAAACACCATATATTTT. This gives the protein CASSLKTGTGVGNTIYF. The rearrangement uses TRBV2 and TRBJ1-3; 10 positions match TRBD1. The CDR3 covers 17 residues. In germline, CDR1 is SNHLY, CDR2 FYNNEI. With V trimmed by 5 bases and J by 4 bases, 11 bases remained unmatched.